This T cell receptor beta chain comes out of a study of blood T cell repertoires in COVID-19. Across the study: Sites in the United States, Italy and Spain provided acute and convalescent COVID-19 samples. T cells, B-cell-depleted T cells, or PBMCs supplied cDNA or gDNA.

The protocol was immunoSEQ multiplex PCR, while the TCRdb copy is restricted to in-frame clones and leaves out a portion. The sample contains 80,000 to 100,000 clones, around three quarters of which appear only once. Germline V gene sequence: CDR1 MNHEY, CDR2 SMNVEV (reference sequence). The V gene end was trimmed by 8 bases and the J gene end by 3 bases; junction bases not matched to a gene: 8. The CDR3 length is 14 residues. This TCR was recovered from a woman between 70 and 85 years old with acute or convalescent COVID-19. Sequenced: peripheral blood. J is TRBJ2-3 and V is TRBV27; the match to TRBD1 covers 7 bases. CDR3 sequence: CASYRDRTTDTQYF. The CDR3, as DNA: TGTGCCAGCTATCGGGACAGAACGACAGATACGCAGTATTTT.